These 5 T cell receptor beta chains were sequenced from one sample in a study of technical replicates of blood from a handful of donors. Sequencing used immunoSEQ multiplex PCR; TCRdb keeps in-frame clones, though not all of them. The sample holds fewer than 75,000 clones, just over 90% seen once. The specimen was T cells isolated from PBMCs. The receptors stem from a human donor in good health.

The chain couples TRBV28 to TRBJ2-4; 8 nucleotides match TRBD2. The germline V gene encodes CDR1 MDHEN and CDR2 SYDVKM. Germline trimming cut 6 bases from V and 8 bases from J; bases unmatched to any gene: 12. This CDR3 is built from 15 residues. CDR3 in amino acids: CASSPTGTSEDIQYF. The CDR3 DNA follows: TGTGCCAGCAGCCCCACCGGGACTAGTGAGGACATTCAGTACTTC.

This clone was seen once. The chain links TRBV28 to TRBJ1-5; D is undetermined. CDR1 is MDHEN and CDR2 is SYDVKM in the germline V gene. The CDR3 sequence is 15 residues long. Trimming pared 1 base from V and 7 bases from J, leaving 14 bases between. CDR3 sequence: CASSLSSPAGQPQHF. CDR3 nucleotide sequence: TGTGCCAGCAGTTTATCCAGCCCAGCGGGACAGCCCCAGCATTTT. Supplemented by reference TRBV28 and TRBJ1-5, the full variable domain reads DVKVTQSSRYLVKRTGEKVFLECVQDMDHENMFWYRQDPGLGLRLIYFSYDVKMKEKGDIPEGYSVSREKKERFSLILESASTNQTSMYLCASSLSSPAGQPQHFGDGTRLSIL.

With respect to this clone: This sample includes further DNA sequences coding for the same CDR3. The chain joins TRBV5-6 to TRBJ2-5; no reliable D call. Germline CDR1 and CDR2: SGHDT and YYEEEE. The V gene lost 0 bases and the J gene lost 2 bases, with 8 bases spanning the gap. The CDR3 is 14 residues long. The CDR3 nucleotides are TGTGCCAGCAGCTTGGTTCGCGGTCAAGAGACCCAGTACTTC. It is translated as CASSLVRGQETQYF.

The chain employs TRBV11-3 and TRBJ2-1; 13 bases line up with TRBD2. Looked up from germline, CDR1 is SGHNT and CDR2 is YENEEA. The CDR3 contains 17 residues. Trimming at V came to 2 bases and at J to 10 bases, leaving 11 bases not matched to a gene. CDR3 nucleotide sequence: TGTGCCAGCAGCTTATCGTTCACTAGCGGGAGGGCCGGGGAGCAGTTCTTC. Its translation: CASSLSFTSGRAGEQFF.

The rearrangement uses TRBV7-9 and TRBJ1-1; tentatively, D is TRBD1 (6 bases). Germline loops: CDR1 SEHNR, CDR2 FQNEAQ (reference sequence). V lost 3 bases to trimming and J lost 0 bases, with 11 bases between them. The CDR3 loop spans 15 amino acids. The CDR3 is CASSFSQGLNTEAFF. In DNA, the CDR3 is TGTGCCAGCAGCTTCAGTCAGGGGTTGAACACTGAAGCTTTCTTT.